This record covers a single TCR beta chain. In the original processing: Amplification with reference gene primers provided the estimates of nucleated cell counts. Sequencing was performed with immunoSEQ multiplex PCR; in TCRdb, only in-frame clones are kept and a portion is missing. The V and J calls and clone size were taken over from that table, and D and trimming were inferred from the DNA. The sample includes around 100,000 clones, 80% to 90% of them seen just once. The CDR3 covers 16 residues. After removal of 4 bases from V and 7 bases from J, the junction contained 9 bases not matched to a gene. Germline-derived CDR1 and CDR2 are SGDLS and YYNGEE. The data stem from a study of blood T cell repertoires in COVID-19. Across the whole study: Sample material is recorded as cDNA or gDNA derived from T cells, B-cell-depleted T cells, or PBMCs.

The V and J genes are TRBV9 and TRBJ2-2, with 11 bases aligning to TRBD2. The specimen sequenced was peripheral blood. The TCR originated in a man between 35 and 55 years old with acute or convalescent COVID-19. The CDR3 DNA is TGTGCCAGCAGCACTAGCGGGGGCTTGTCATTCGGGGAGCTGTTTTTT. It translates to CASSTSGGLSFGELFF.